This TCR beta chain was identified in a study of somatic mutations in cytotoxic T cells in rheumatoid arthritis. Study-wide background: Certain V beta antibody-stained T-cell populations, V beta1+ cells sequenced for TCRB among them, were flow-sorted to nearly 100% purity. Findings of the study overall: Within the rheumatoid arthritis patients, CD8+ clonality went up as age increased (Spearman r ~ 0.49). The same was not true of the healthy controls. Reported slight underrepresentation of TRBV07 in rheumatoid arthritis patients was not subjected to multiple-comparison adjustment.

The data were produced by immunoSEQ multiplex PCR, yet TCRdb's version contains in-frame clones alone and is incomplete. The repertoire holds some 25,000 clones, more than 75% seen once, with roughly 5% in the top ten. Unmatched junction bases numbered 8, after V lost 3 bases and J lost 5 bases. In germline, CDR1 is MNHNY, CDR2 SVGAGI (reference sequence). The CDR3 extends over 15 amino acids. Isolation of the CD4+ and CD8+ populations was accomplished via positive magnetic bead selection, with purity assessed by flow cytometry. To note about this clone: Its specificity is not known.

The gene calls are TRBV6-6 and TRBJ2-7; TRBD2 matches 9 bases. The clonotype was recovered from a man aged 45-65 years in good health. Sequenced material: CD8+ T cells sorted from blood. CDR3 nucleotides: TGTGCCAGCAGTTATGGGCGGGAGGGCCTCCACGAGCAGTACTTC. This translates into CASSYGREGLHEQYF.